This T cell receptor (beta chain) is from a study of post-analysis software for immune sequencing data (dated by TCRdb to between 2014 and 2017). For the study in its entirety: Disease courses on record covered relapsing-remitting, secondary progressive and progressive-relapsing multiple sclerosis, though some patients had no subtype annotation. The multiple sclerosis patient repertoires were compared with around ten previously published healthy control repertoires from donors aged roughly 6 to 27 years. A subset of samples was prepared in parallel using single-end sample barcoding, then pooled and co-amplified after Illumina adapter ligation. Overall study outcomes, separate from this receptor: Roughly 5 TRBV segments, including TRBV5-6, TRBV5-1 and TRBV20-1, were significantly more frequent in patients than controls. The multiple sclerosis patient group was slightly younger than the control group. Normalized Chao1 diversity was significantly lower in multiple sclerosis patients than controls, suggesting substantial peripheral T-cell clonal expansion. Direct clustering with F measure showed strong co-clustering of samples prepared in the same batch, prompting a batch-effect correction.

This clonotype has more than one count but fewer than ten. Its recognized antigen is unknown. Per-base qualities were not stored, and no clone one base away is much larger. The CDR3 contains 15 residues, cysteine and phenylalanine counted. Only the CDR3 DNA is retained, 45 bases long and in frame from the first base. V and J are trimmed by 3 bases and 7 bases, and the gene matches miss 7 bases of the junction. As encoded in the germline V gene (reference sequence), CDR1 is SGHKS while CDR2 is YYEKEE. TCR beta repertoires were profiled from peripheral blood of 10 to 15 young patients with multiple sclerosis to demonstrate the VDJtools post-analysis software. The patients with multiple sclerosis were children and adolescents between 6 and 15 years of age. Libraries were constructed by PCR. TCRdb shows the sequencer as Illumina HiSeq 2500. To reduce PCR and sequencing biases, unique molecular identifiers were incorporated into the TCR beta cDNA libraries. Some 500,000 cDNA molecules were obtained for every 1 to 10 million input T cells, so each molecule roughly corresponded to one T cell. The patient libraries were prepared and sequenced using the same protocol as the earlier healthy control dataset. Samples belonging to the same batch were prepared together, multiplexed and sequenced on a shared HiSeq lane. In the paper's pipeline: MIGEC was used to process the raw barcoded reads, and molecular identifier groups with only a single read were discarded before consensus assembly and CDR3 extraction. VDJtools was used for post-analysis of the clonotype tables, with diversity normalized by down-sampling every dataset to the smallest sample size. Repertoire overlap clustering matched CDR3 amino acid but not nucleotide sequences to correct batch-related cross-sample contamination. The raw public data were reprocessed by TCRdb itself: fastp quality trimming at Q25, MiXCR clonotype calling, in-frame beta chains only. Duplicate CDR3 protein sequences are folded into a single record with the most common DNA and genes. It is TCRdb's table, rather than the study itself, that gives the V and J calls and clone size. The sample yields 150,000 to 200,000 distinct CDR3 sequences; 25% to 35% were counted once. The top ten clonotypes cover over 1.2% of the sample.

This TCR came from a girl aged 10 to 17 with multiple sclerosis. Sequenced material: blood. Recombination linked TRBV5-5 to TRBJ1-5, and 10 junctional nucleotides match TRBD1. The CDR3 corresponds to CASSYNSDRGQPQHF. The nucleotide sequence is given as TGTGCCAGCAGCTATAATTCGGACAGGGGGCAGCCCCAGCATTTT.